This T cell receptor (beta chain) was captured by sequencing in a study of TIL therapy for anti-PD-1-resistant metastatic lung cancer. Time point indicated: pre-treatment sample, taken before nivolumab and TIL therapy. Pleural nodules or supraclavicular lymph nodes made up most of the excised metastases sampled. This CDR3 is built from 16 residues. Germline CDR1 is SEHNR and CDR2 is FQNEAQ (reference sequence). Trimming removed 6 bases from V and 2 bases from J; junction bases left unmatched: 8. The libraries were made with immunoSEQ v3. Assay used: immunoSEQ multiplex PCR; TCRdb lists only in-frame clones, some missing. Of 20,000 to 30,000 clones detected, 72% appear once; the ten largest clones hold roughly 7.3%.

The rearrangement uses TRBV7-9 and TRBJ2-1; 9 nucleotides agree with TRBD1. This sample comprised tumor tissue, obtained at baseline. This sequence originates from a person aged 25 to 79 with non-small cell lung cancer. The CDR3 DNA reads TGTGCCAGCAGTTCACAGGGGGCCGCAGCCTACAATGAGCAGTTCTTC. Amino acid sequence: CASSSQGAAAYNEQFF.